This note documents a single TCR beta chain sequence. Its target is not known. The junction departs from germline at one end; a sequencing error may be responsible. The data stem from a study of T cells in Graves' hyperthyroidism and ophthalmopathy. Study-level results: Most thyroid clonotypes that were expanded above 0.001 also turned up in blood.

TCR beta CDR3 sequences were amplified from RNA transcripts. Carried out on the TCR CDR3, a first-round RT-PCR used the HTBI primer set. Each CDR3 protein is one row after TCRdb ran MiXCR on the multiplex PCR reads. Of about 500,000 distinct CDR3 sequences detected, over 45% appear once; the ten largest clones hold about two fifths. Germline V gene data show CDR1 as MGHRA and CDR2 as YSYEKL. CDR3 length equals 15 residues. This TCR came from an adult woman with Graves' disease, either hyperthyroidism or ophthalmopathy (not recorded which). The source material was peripheral blood or thyroid tissue (not recorded which). The genes are TRBV4-1 and TRBJ2-7; D is perhaps TRBD2 (6 bases). CDR3 sequence: CSSSQEWRGYYEQYF. For the CDR3, the DNA is TGCTCCAGCAGCCAAGAGTGGCGGGGCTACTACGAGCAGTACTTC.